This T cell receptor (beta chain) was profiled in a study of technical replicates of blood from several donors. Method: immunoSEQ multiplex PCR; TCRdb's copy keeps in-frame clones and lacks some. The top ten hold more than 5% of the sample, which has around 65,000 clones, approximately 86% seen once. This clonotype was sampled from a human donor in good health. Some clones in this sample may be carry-over from other donors' samples. What was sequenced was PBMCs.

The CDR3 DNA reads as TGTGCCAGCAGCTGGAGGGGGCGGGGAGAGACCCAGTACTTC. It yields the protein CASSWRGRGETQYF. This chain links TRBV5-6 with TRBJ2-5; tentative D call: TRBD1 (7 bases). The ends were cut back, 3 bases at V and 4 bases at J, with 13 bases in the middle. Looked up from germline, CDR1 is SGHDT and CDR2 is YYEEEE. This CDR3 has 14 residues.